This T cell receptor beta chain was sequenced for a study of technical replicates of blood from a few donors. V lost 0 bases, J lost 3 bases, and 3 bases stayed unmatched. The CDR3 is 17 amino acids. Germline values: CDR1 LGHNA, CDR2 YSLEER. Some clones are missing from TCRdb's copy, which holds only in-frame ones; the method was immunoSEQ multiplex PCR. The data contain about 48,000 clones, 90% to 95% of them singletons. Sequencing was done on a sample of PBMCs. This sequence originates from a human donor in good health. Some clones in this sample may be carry-over from other donors' samples. The chain recombines TRBV4-3 with TRBJ2-1; 12 bases are a match to TRBD2. The CDR3 reads CASSQDRTSGNYNEQFF. DNA of the CDR3: TGCGCCAGCAGCCAAGATCGGACTAGCGGGAACTACAATGAGCAGTTCTTC.